This T cell receptor beta chain was obtained from a study of OX40 agonist ivuxolimab in advanced cancers. The CDR3 totals 13 residues. Germline V gene sequence: CDR1 SGHTA, CDR2 FQGNSA. The V end was cut by 3 bases, the J end by 7 bases, with 10 bases between. Method: immunoSEQ multiplex PCR; TCRdb's copy keeps in-frame clones and lacks some. In the table there are 60,000 to 70,000 clones, around nine tenths of which are singletons. Prior autoimmune disease or systemic immunosuppression barred patients. This clone has more than one count but fewer than ten. The clonotype was recovered from an adult with an advanced solid tumor such as melanoma, head and neck, liver or kidney cancer. V is TRBV7-2 and J is TRBJ1-5; D possibly corresponds to TRBD1 (6 bases). The input for sequencing was CD4+ or CD8+ T cells sorted from blood, taken in a trial of the OX40 agonist ivuxolimab. The CDR3 DNA reads as TGTGCCAGCAGCTTGGCAGGGGAACAGCCCCAGCATTTT. Translating gives CASSLAGEQPQHF. Filled out from reference TRBV7-2 and TRBJ1-5, the complete variable domain reads GAGVSQSPSNKVTEKGKDVELRCDPISGHTALYWYRQSLGQGLEFLIYFQGNSAPDKSGLPSDRFSAERTGGSVSTLTIQRTQQEDSAVYLCASSLAGEQPQHFGDGTRLSIL.